This TCR beta chain was identified during a study of OX40 agonist ivuxolimab in advanced cancers. The CDR3 sequence is 15 residues long. V was shortened by 11 bases and J by 3 bases, with 21 bases between the two germline ends. Germline V lookup: CDR1 LNHDA, CDR2 SQIVND (reference sequence). Only one count was recorded for this clone. Data came from immunoSEQ multiplex PCR; TCRdb stores just in-frame clones and leaves some out. The sample has 45,000 to 75,000 clones, roughly 77% seen once. The chain recombines TRBV19 with TRBJ2-3, with D possibly being TRBD2 (6 bases). This receptor was identified in an adult with an advanced solid tumor such as melanoma, head and neck, liver or kidney cancer. Material: CD4+ or CD8+ T cells sorted from blood, obtained in a trial of the OX40 agonist ivuxolimab. This CDR3 reads CAAQAGTGVTDTQYF. In DNA form, the CDR3 reads TGTGCCGCTCAAGCCGGTACGGGGGTTACAGATACGCAGTATTTT. Using reference TRBV19 and TRBJ2-3 for the parts outside the CDR3, the full variable domain is DGGITQSPKYLFRKEGQNVTLSCEQNLNHDAMYWYRQDPGQGLRLIYYSQIVNDFQKGDIAEGYSVSREKKESFPLTVTSAQKNPTAFYLCAAQAGTGVTDTQYFGPGTRLTVL.